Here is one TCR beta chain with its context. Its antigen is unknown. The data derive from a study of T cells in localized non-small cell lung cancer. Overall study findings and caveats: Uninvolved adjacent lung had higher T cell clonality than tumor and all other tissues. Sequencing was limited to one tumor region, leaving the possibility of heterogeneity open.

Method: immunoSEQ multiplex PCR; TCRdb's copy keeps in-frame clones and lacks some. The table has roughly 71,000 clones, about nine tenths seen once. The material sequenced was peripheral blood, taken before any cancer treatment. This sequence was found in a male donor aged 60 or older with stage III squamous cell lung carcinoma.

In DNA, the CDR3 is TGTGCCAGCAGCCAGAGGACAGGGGCGATATTTAACTATGGCTACACCTTC. It specifies CASSQRTGAIFNYGYTF. The genes are TRBV7-8 and TRBJ1-2, with 9 bases identical to TRBD1. The germline CDR1 and CDR2 sequences are SGHVS and FQNEAQ. The CDR3 spans 17 residues. V shed 5 bases and J 1 base; nucleotides not matched to a gene: 11.